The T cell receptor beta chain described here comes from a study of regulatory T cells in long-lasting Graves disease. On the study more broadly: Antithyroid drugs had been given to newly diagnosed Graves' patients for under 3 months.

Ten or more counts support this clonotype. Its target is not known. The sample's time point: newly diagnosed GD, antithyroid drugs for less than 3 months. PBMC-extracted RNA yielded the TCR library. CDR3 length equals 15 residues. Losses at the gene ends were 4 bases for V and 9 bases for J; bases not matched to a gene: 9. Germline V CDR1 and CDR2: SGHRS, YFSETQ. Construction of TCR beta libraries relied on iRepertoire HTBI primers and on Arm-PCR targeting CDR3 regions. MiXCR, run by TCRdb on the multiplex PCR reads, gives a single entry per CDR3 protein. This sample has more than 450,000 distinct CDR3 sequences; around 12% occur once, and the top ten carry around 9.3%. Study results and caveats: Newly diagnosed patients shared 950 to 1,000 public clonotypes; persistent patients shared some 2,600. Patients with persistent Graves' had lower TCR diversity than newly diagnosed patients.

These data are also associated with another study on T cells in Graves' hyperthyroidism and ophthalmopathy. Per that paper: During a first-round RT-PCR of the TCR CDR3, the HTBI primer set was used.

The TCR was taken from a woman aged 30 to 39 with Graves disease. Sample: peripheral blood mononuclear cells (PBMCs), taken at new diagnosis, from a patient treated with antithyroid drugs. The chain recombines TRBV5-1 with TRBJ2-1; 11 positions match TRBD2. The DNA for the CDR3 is TGCGCCAGCAGCATCGGTGCTAGCGGGAGGAGTGAGCAGTTCTTC. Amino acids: CASSIGASGRSEQFF. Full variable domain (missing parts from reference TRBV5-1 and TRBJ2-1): KAGVTQTPRYLIKTRGQQVTLSCSPISGHRSVSWYQQTPGQGLQFLFEYFSETQRNKGNFPGRFSGRQFSNSRSEMNVSTLELGDSALYLCASSIGASGRSEQFFGPGTRLTVL.